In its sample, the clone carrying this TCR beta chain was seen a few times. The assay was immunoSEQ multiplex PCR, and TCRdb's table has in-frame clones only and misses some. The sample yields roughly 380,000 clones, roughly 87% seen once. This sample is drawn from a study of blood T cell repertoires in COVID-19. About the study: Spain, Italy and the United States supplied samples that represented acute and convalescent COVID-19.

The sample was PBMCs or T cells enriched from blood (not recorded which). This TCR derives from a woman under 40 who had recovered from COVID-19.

The CDR3 reads CASSLASVITDTQYF. DNA for the CDR3: TGTGCCAGCAGCTTAGCAAGCGTGATAACAGATACGCAGTATTTT. The V and J genes are TRBV7-2 and TRBJ2-3; D is uncertain. CDR1 SGHTA and CDR2 FQGNSA come from the germline V gene. V dropped 0 bases and J dropped 3 bases, with 10 bases sitting between them. The CDR3 is 15 residues long.